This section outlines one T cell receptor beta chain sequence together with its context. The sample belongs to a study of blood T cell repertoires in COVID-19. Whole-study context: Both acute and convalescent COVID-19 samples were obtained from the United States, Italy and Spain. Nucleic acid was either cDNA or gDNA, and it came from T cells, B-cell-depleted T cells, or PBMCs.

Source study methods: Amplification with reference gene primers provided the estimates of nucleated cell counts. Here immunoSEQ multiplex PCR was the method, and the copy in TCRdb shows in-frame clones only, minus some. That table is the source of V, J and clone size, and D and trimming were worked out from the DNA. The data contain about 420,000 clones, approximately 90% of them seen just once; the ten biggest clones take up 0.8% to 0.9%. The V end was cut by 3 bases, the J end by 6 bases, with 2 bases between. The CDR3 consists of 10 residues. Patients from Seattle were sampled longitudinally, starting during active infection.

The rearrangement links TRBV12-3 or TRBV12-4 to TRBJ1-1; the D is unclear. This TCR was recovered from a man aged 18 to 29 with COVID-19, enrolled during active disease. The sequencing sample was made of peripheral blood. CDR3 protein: CASSFAEAFF. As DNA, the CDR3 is TGTGCCAGCAGTTTCGCTGAAGCTTTCTTT.